The rows below give T cell receptor beta chains drawn from one sample of a study of blood T cell repertoires in COVID-19. Profiling relied on immunoSEQ multiplex PCR, and the TCRdb table lists in-frame clones only, not all of them. This table holds about 330,000 clones, approximately 88% found once. Material for sequencing was peripheral blood. The receptors shown here come from a woman aged 50 to 60 with active or convalescent COVID-19. CDR3s include the opening cysteine and the closing phenylalanine or tryptophan. Each record gives: V gene, J gene, clone size, CDR3 protein. Clone size appears in some rows only: once, few, many, or a class for an expanded clone.

TRBV9	TRBJ2-7	NA	CASSGTDRGPFSEQYF
TRBV3-1/TRBV3-2	TRBJ1-1	NA	CASSQAQGRTEAFF
TRBV6-5	TRBJ2-2	NA	CASSYLGLVIKGELFF
TRBV11-3	TRBJ2-1	NA	CASSLRTSGVNEQFF
TRBV10-3	TRBJ2-7	NA	CAISETRDSYEQYF
TRBV19	TRBJ1-6	NA	CASRMGQVGTPLHF
TRBV2	TRBJ2-7	NA	CASRTTGQTTYEQYF
TRBV13	TRBJ2-3	NA	CASSLGPGQITDTQYF
TRBV9	TRBJ1-6	NA	CASSAGHINSPLHF
TRBV6-5	TRBJ1-5	NA	CASSYTAGNQPQHF
TRBV5-4	TRBJ2-7	NA	CASSLETDQRYEQYF
TRBV4-3	TRBJ2-3	NA	CASSHTGADTQYF
TRBV10-3	TRBJ2-4	NA	CAISDPAGAKNIQYF
TRBV21-1	TRBJ2-7	NA	CASSKSFVLRSYEQYF
TRBV6-5	TRBJ1-5	NA	CASSPSWALNQPQHF
TRBV6-6	TRBJ2-1	NA	CASKLAGDYNEQFF
TRBV18	TRBJ1-2	once	CASSPGMTDYGYTF
TRBV30	TRBJ1-6	NA	CALRGPSSYNSPLHF
TRBV5-1	TRBJ1-4	NA	CASSSRLGEKLFF
TRBV6-5	TRBJ2-7	NA	CASRKKQGLEQYF
TRBV9	TRBJ2-7	NA	CASSVKSGKFYEQYF
TRBV6-5	TRBJ1-1	NA	CASSYLQEAFF